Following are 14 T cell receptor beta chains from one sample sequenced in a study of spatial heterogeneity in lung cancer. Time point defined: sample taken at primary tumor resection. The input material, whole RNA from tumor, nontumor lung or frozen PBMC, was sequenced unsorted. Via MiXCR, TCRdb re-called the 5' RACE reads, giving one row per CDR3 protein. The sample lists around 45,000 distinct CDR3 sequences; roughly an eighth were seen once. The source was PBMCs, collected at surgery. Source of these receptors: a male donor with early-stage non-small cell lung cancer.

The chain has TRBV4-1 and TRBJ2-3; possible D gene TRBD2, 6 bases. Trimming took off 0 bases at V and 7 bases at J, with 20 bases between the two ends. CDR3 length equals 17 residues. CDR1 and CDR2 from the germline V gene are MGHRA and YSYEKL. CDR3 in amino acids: CASSQDETSGAMYTQYF. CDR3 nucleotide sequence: TGCGCCAGCAGCCAAGATGAGACTAGTGGGGCCATGTATACGCAGTATTTT.

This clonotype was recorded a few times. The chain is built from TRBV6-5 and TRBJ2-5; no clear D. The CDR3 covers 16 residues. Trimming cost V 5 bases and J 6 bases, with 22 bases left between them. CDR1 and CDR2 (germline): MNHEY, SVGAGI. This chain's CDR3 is CASSPTPVGGRKTQYF. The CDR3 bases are TGTGCCAGCAGTCCGACCCCCGTGGGCGGTCGGAAGACCCAGTACTTC.

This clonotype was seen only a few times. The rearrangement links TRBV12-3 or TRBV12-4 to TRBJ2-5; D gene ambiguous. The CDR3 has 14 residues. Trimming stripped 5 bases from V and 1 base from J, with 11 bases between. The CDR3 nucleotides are TGTGCCAGCAGTCCCCAAGGGATCCAAGAGACCCAGTACTTC. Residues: CASSPQGIQETQYF.

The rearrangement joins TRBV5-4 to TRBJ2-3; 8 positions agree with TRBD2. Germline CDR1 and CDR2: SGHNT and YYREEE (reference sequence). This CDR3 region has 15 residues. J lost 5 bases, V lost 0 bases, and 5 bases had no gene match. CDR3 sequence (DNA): TGTGCCAGCAGCTTGGCGGGGGGGGCGTTAGATACGCAGTATTTT. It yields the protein CASSLAGGALDTQYF.

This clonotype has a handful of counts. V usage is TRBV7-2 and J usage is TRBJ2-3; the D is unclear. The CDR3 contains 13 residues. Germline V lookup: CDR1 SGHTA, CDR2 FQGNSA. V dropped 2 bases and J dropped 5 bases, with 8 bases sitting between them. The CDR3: CASSLRWGDTQYF. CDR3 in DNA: TGTGCCAGCAGCTTACGGTGGGGAGATACGCAGTATTTT.

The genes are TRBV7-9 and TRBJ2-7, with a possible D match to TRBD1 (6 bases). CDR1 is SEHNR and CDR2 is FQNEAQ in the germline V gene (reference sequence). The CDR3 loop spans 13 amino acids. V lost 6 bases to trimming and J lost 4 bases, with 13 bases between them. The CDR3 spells CASRRTDKYEQYF. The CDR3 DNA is TGTGCCAGCAGACGGACAGACAAGTACGAGCAGTACTTC. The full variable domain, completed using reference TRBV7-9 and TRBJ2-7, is DTGVSQNPRHKITKRGQNVTFRCDPISEHNRLYWYRQTLGQGPEFLTYFQNEAQLEKSRLLSDRFSAERPKGSFSTLEIQRTEQGDSAMYLCASRRTDKYEQYFGPGTRLTVT.

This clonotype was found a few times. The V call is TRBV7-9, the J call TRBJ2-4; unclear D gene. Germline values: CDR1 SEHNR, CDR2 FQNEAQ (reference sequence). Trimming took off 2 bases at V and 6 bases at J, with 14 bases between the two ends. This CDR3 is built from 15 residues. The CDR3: CASSLPRRLGNIQYF. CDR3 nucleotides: TGTGCCAGCAGCTTACCCCGCAGGCTCGGAAACATTCAGTACTTC.

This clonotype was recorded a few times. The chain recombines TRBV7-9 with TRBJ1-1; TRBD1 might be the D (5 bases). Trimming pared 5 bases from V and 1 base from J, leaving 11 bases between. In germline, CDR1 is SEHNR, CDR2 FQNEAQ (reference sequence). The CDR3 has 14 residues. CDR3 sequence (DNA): TGTGCCAGCAGCACCCCTGGGGGGAACACTGAAGCTTTCTTT. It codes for CASSTPGGNTEAFF.

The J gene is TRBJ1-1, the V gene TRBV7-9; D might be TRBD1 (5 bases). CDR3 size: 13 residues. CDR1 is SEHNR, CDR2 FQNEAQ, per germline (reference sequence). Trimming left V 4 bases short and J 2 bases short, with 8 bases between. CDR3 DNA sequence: TGTGCCAGCAGCTGGGGCAGTAACACTGAAGCTTTCTTT. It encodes CASSWGSNTEAFF.

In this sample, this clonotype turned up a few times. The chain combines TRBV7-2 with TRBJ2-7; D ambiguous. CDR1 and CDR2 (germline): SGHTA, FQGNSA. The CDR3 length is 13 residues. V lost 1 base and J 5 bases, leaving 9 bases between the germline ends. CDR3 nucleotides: TGTGCCAGCAGCTTAGTGCCCCGAGACGAGCAGTACTTC. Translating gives CASSLVPRDEQYF.

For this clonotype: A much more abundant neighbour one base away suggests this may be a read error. The CDR3 protein is CASSHKRGSYKQYF. The CDR3 region has the DNA TGTGCCAGCAGTCATAAGAGAGGCTCCTACAAGCAGTACTTC. The chain carries TRBV6-6 and TRBJ2-7; D gene unclear. Germline V lookup: CDR1 MNHNY, CDR2 SVGAGI (reference sequence). The CDR3 consists of 14 residues.

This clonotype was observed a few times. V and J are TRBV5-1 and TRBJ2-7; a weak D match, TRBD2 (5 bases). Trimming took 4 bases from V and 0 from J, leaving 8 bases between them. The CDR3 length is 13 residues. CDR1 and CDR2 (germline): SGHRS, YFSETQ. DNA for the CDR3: TGCGCCAGCAGCCTCCGGGACTCCTACGAGCAGTACTTC. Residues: CASSLRDSYEQYF.

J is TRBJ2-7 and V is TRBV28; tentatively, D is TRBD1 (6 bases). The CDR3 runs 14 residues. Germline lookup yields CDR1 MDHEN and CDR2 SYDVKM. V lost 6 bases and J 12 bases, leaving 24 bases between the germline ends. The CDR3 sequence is CASSPSPGQTSLYF. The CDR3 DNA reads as TGTGCCAGCAGCCCTAGCCCCGGACAGACGAGCTTGTACTTC.

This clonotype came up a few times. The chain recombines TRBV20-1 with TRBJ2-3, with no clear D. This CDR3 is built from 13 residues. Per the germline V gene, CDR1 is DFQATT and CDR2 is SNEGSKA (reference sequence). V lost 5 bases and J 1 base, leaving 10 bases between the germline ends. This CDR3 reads CSAVAGGTDTQYF. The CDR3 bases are TGCAGTGCTGTGGCAGGAGGCACAGATACGCAGTATTTT.